Below are 21 T cell receptor beta chains sequenced from a single sample in a study of blood T cell repertoires in COVID-19. Data came from immunoSEQ multiplex PCR; TCRdb stores just in-frame clones and leaves some out. The data show under 300,000 clones, with approximately 86% seen just once and less than 15% held by the top ten. Sequencing used peripheral blood. These receptors were obtained from a woman in her 70s with COVID-19, enrolled during active disease.

The CDR3 DNA reads as TGTGCCAGCAGCTTTCTAGCGGGGGGGCTCGGGTCAAAGGAGCAGTTCTTC. Encoded protein: CASSFLAGGLGSKEQFF. J is TRBJ2-1 and V is TRBV7-3; 12 bases agree with TRBD2. There are 17 residues in the CDR3. Trimming at V came to 3 bases and at J to 10 bases, leaving 13 bases not matched to a gene. In germline, CDR1 is SGHTA, CDR2 FQGTGA.

This clone was observed a few times. The V and J genes are TRBV5-4 and TRBJ1-3; 7 bases line up with TRBD1. Germline lookup yields CDR1 SGHNT and CDR2 YYREEE (reference sequence). The CDR3 sequence is 16 residues long. V lost 4 bases to trimming and J lost 0 bases; unmatched junction nucleotides: 7. The CDR3 loop is CASSTKTGSSGNTIYF. In DNA, the CDR3 is TGTGCCAGCAGCACGAAGACAGGGAGCTCTGGAAACACCATATATTTT.

This sequence joins TRBV5-4 and TRBJ1-1; no definite D call. CDR1 is SGHNT and CDR2 is YYREEE in the germline V gene (reference sequence). This CDR3 comprises 13 residues. The ends were cut back, 4 bases at V and 0 bases at J, with 7 bases in the middle. CDR3 protein: CASSPAVNTEAFF. CDR3 bases: TGTGCCAGCAGCCCCGCAGTGAACACTGAAGCTTTCTTT.

The chain links TRBV10-2 to TRBJ2-1, with D possibly TRBD2 on 5 matching bases. The CDR3 has 15 residues. Trimming shortened V by 10 bases and J by 4 bases, and 20 bases separated the two germline ends. Germline V gives CDR1 WSHSY, CDR2 SAAADI. The CDR3 reads CATSITSPEYNEQFF. CDR3 DNA: TGCGCCACCTCAATCACTAGTCCCGAATACAATGAGCAGTTCTTC.

V is TRBV11-2 and J is TRBJ2-7; TRBD1 matches at 7 bases. Germline CDR1 is SGHAT and CDR2 is FQNNGV. The ends lost 1 base at V and 2 bases at J; junction bases unmatched: 5. The CDR3 runs to 15 residues. The CDR3 loop is CASSLGQGEAYEQYF. DNA for the CDR3: TGTGCCAGCAGCTTAGGACAGGGCGAAGCCTACGAGCAGTACTTC.

This chain connects TRBV6-5 to TRBJ1-6, with D uncertain. V was shortened by 10 bases and J by 7 bases, with 8 bases between the two germline ends. The CDR3 has 11 residues. The germline gives CDR1 MNHEY, CDR2 SVGAGI. Written as DNA, the CDR3 is TGTGCCACCGCGGGGAATTCACCCCTCCACTTT. This codes for CATAGNSPLHF.

This clone was seen once. The J gene is TRBJ2-7, the V gene TRBV27, with 13 bases identical to TRBD2. The V and J ends lost 4 bases and 2 bases, in that order; junction bases with no gene match: 5. Germline CDR1 reads MNHEY; CDR2 reads SMNVEV (reference sequence). The length of the CDR3 is 16 residues. The CDR3 bases are TGTGCCAGCAGTTCGACTAGCGGGGGGCCCCCCTACGAGCAGTACTTC. Its protein product is CASSSTSGGPPYEQYF.

This clone was observed a single time. J is TRBJ1-2 and V is TRBV30, with TRBD1 matching 7 bases. Germline CDR1 reads GTSNPN; CDR2 reads SVGIG (reference sequence). With 5 bases clipped from V and 4 bases from J, the junction kept 13 bases outside the gene matches. The length of the CDR3 is 15 residues. The CDR3 sequence: CAWERGPGTAYGYTF. CDR3 in DNA: TGTGCCTGGGAGAGGGGCCCAGGGACAGCCTATGGCTACACCTTC.

The chain carries TRBV5-1 and TRBJ2-7, with TRBD1 as a possible D gene (5 bases). Trimming took 0 bases from V and 3 from J, leaving 19 bases between them. Germline CDR1 reads SGHRS; CDR2 reads YFSETQ. This CDR3 is built from 17 residues. The CDR3 region has the DNA TGCGCCAGCAGCTTGGCCTGGGGCAGCGCCTATGTCTACGAGCAGTACTTC. Translating gives CASSLAWGSAYVYEQYF.

This clone was seen just once. This sequence joins TRBV30 and TRBJ2-3, with TRBD1 matching over 10 bases. The CDR3 length is 14 residues. Losses at the gene ends were 3 bases for V and 3 bases for J; bases not matched to a gene: 3. Germline CDR1 and CDR2: GTSNPN and SVGIG (reference sequence). DNA of the CDR3: TGTGCCTGGAGCCGGGACAGGGGAACAGATACGCAGTATTTT. As protein: CAWSRDRGTDTQYF.

V and J are TRBV18 and TRBJ1-1; tentative D call: TRBD1 (5 bases). V was shortened by 4 bases and J by 4 bases, with 13 bases between the two germline ends. Germline CDR1 KGHSH, CDR2 LQKENI. The CDR3 is 14 amino acids. The CDR3 DNA sequence: TGTGCCAGCTCACAGGACACATCGGCCACTGAAGCTTTCTTT. Residues: CASSQDTSATEAFF.

The chain is built from TRBV6-6 and TRBJ2-5; 9 bases align to TRBD2. The CDR3 covers 14 residues. V shed 6 bases, J shed 4 bases, and the junction held 6 bases outside the gene matches. Per germline, CDR1 MNHNY and CDR2 SVGAGI (reference sequence). The CDR3 DNA sequence: TGTGCCAGCAGCCACCGAGCGGGAGGAGAGACCCAGTACTTC. It encodes CASSHRAGGETQYF.

This chain joins TRBV9 and TRBJ2-3; 7 bases match TRBD2. The CDR3 consists of 14 residues. Looked up from germline, CDR1 is SGDLS and CDR2 is YYNGEE. Germline trimming cut 6 bases from V and 0 bases from J; bases unmatched to any gene: 4. CDR3 amino acids: CASTLAASTDTQYF. CDR3 nucleotide sequence: TGTGCCAGCACGCTAGCGGCGAGCACAGATACGCAGTATTTT.

V usage is TRBV4-1 and J usage is TRBJ1-2, with TRBD1 matching 8 bases. CDR1 MGHRA and CDR2 YSYEKL come from the germline V gene. CDR3 size: 17 residues. Germline trimming cut 2 bases from V and 0 bases from J; bases unmatched to any gene: 8. Written as DNA, the CDR3 is TGCGCCAGCAGCCAACCGACAGGGGACAAAGCTAACTATGGCTACACCTTC. Translating gives CASSQPTGDKANYGYTF.

For this clone: In the same sample, other DNA sequences code for this CDR3. The V and J genes are TRBV6-5 and TRBJ2-7, with D perhaps TRBD2 (6 bases). This CDR3 contains 14 residues. Germline CDR1 reads MNHEY; CDR2 reads SVGAGI. V lost 3 bases to trimming and J lost 2 bases, with 11 bases between them. This CDR3 reads CASSYGAGTYEQYF. CDR3 nucleotides: TGTGCCAGCAGTTATGGGGCGGGGACCTACGAGCAGTACTTC.

V is TRBV3-1 (or the pseudogene TRBV3-2) and J is TRBJ2-1; possibly TRBD2 for D (5 bases). Trimming took 4 bases from V and 7 from J, leaving 20 bases between them. CDR3 length equals 16 residues. Germline assignment: CDR1 LGHDT and CDR2 YNNKEL (reference sequence). This CDR3 is CASSRKPGSNSNEQFF. Written as DNA, the CDR3 is TGTGCCAGCAGCCGCAAACCGGGGAGCAACTCTAATGAGCAGTTCTTC.

This chain connects TRBV12-3 or TRBV12-4 to TRBJ1-1; weak D call: TRBD1 (6 bases). Trimming shortened V by 2 bases and J by 6 bases, and 10 bases separated the two germline ends. CDR3 length: 13 amino acids. In DNA form, the CDR3 reads TGTGCCAGCAGTTTAACAGGGACCCCTGAAGCTTTCTTT. Translation gives CASSLTGTPEAFF.

The chain employs TRBV28 and TRBJ1-2; the match to TRBD1 covers 8 bases. CDR1 and CDR2 (germline): MDHEN, SYDVKM. Losses at the gene ends were 4 bases for V and 8 bases for J; bases not matched to a gene: 9. This CDR3 spans 14 amino acids. The CDR3 protein is CASSSTGDAKGYTF. CDR3 in DNA: TGTGCCAGCAGTTCGACAGGGGACGCCAAGGGCTACACCTTC.

Written as DNA, the CDR3 is TGTGCCAGCAGTTCGGGACAGGGCGACACAGATACGCAGTATTTT. Amino acids: CASSSGQGDTDTQYF. V usage is TRBV6-5 and J usage is TRBJ2-3, with 9 bases identical to TRBD1. CDR3 length: 15 residues. Unmatched junction bases numbered 4, after V lost 4 bases and J lost 2 bases. Germline loops: CDR1 MNHEY, CDR2 SVGAGI.

This chain uses TRBV6-6 with TRBJ2-3, with 9 nucleotides matching TRBD2. Trimming removed 5 bases from V and 2 bases from J; junction bases left unmatched: 8. CDR3 size: 16 residues. Per germline, CDR1 MNHNY and CDR2 SVGAGI (reference sequence). CDR3 in amino acids: CASSPPGGGATDTQYF. DNA for the CDR3: TGTGCCAGCAGTCCGCCGGGCGGGGGGGCCACAGATACGCAGTATTTT.

This sequence joins TRBV10-3 and TRBJ2-3, with 7 bases identical to TRBD2. This CDR3 is built from 14 residues. Germline V gene lookup returns CDR1 ENHRY and CDR2 SYGVKD. The V and J ends lost 3 bases and 3 bases, in that order; junction bases with no gene match: 3. The CDR3 DNA reads TGTGCCATCAGTGATGGGGGGGGGACAGATACGCAGTATTTT. Its protein product is CAISDGGGTDTQYF.